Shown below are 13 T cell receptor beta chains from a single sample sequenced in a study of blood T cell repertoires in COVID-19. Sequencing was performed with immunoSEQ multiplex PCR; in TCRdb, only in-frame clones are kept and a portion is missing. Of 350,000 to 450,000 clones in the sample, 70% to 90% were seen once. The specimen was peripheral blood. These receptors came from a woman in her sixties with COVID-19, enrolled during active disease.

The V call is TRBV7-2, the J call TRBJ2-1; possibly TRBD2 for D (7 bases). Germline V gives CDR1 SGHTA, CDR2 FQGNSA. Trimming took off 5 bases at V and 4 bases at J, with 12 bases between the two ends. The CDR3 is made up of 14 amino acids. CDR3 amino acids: CASSPEGGYNEQFF. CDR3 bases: TGTGCCAGCAGCCCAGAGGGGGGGTACAATGAGCAGTTCTTC.

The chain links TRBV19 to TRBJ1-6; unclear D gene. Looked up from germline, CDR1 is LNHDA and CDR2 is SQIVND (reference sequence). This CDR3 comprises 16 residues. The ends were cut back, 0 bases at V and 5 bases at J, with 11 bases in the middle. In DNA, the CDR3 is TGTGCCAGTAGTATAGAGGGAGACACCGATAATTCACCCCTCCACTTT. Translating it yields CASSIEGDTDNSPLHF.

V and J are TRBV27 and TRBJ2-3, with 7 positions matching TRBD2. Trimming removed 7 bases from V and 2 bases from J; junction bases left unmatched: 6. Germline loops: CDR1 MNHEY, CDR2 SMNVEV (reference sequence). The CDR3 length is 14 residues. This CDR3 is CASTGRGDTDTQYF. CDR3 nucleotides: TGTGCCAGCACGGGCCGGGGGGACACAGATACGCAGTATTTT.

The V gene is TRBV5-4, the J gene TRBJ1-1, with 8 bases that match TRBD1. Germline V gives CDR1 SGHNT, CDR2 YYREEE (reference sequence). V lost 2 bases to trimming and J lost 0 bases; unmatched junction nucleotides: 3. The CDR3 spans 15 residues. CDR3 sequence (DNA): TGTGCCAGCAGCTTTTGGACAGGGATGAACACTGAAGCTTTCTTT. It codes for CASSFWTGMNTEAFF. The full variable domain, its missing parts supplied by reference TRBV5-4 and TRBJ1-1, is ETGVTQSPTHLIKTRGQQVTLRCSSQSGHNTVSWYQQALGQGPQFIFQYYREEENGRGNFPPRFSGLQFPNYSSELNVNALELDDSALYLCASSFWTGMNTEAFFGQGTRLTVV.

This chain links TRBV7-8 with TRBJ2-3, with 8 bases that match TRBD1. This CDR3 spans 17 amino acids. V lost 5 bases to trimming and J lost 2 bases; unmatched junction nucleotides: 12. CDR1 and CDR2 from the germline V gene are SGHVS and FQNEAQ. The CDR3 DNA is TGTGCCAGCAGCCGAAGGCCGAGACAGGGGACCACAGATACGCAGTATTTT. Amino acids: CASSRRPRQGTTDTQYF.

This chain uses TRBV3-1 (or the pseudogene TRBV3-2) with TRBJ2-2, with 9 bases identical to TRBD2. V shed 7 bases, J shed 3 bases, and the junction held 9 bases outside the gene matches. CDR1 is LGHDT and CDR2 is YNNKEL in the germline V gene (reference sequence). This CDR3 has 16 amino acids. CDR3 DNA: TGTGCCAGCACCCCGGGACTAGCAAGCTACACCGGGGAGCTGTTTTTT. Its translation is CASTPGLASYTGELFF.

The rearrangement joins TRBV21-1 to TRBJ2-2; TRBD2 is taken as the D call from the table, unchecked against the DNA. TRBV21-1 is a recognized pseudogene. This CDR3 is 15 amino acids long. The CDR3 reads CASSKGGWGSGELFF. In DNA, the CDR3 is TGTGCCAGCAGCAAAGGAGGGTGGGGTTCCGGGGAGCTGTTTTTT.

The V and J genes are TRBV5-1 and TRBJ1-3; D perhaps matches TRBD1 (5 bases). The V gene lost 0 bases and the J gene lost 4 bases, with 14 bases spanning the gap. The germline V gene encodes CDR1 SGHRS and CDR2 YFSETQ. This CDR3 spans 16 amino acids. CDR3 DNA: TGCGCCAGCAGCTTGGCGGGGGTCCGGCTCGGAAACACCATATATTTT. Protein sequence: CASSLAGVRLGNTIYF. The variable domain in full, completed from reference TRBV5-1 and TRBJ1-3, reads KAGVTQTPRYLIKTRGQQVTLSCSPISGHRSVSWYQQTPGQGLQFLFEYFSETQRNKGNFPGRFSGRQFSNSRSEMNVSTLELGDSALYLCASSLAGVRLGNTIYFGEGSWLTVV.

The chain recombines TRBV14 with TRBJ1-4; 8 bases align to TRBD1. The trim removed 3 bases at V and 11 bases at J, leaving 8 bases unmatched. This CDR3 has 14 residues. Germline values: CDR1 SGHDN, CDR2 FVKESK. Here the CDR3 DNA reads TGTGCCAGCAGCCAGACGACAGGGGCCGGGAAACTGTTTTTT. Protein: CASSQTTGAGKLFF. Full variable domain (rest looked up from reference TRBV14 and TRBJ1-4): EAGVTQFPSHSVIEKGQTVTLRCDPISGHDNLYWYRRVMGKEIKFLLHFVKESKQDESGMPNNRFLAERTGGTYSTLKVQPAELEDSGVYFCASSQTTGAGKLFFGSGTQLSVL.

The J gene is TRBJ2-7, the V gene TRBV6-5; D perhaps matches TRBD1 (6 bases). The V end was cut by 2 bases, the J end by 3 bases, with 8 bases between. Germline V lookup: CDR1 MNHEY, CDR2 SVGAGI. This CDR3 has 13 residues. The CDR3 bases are TGTGCCAGCAGTTACGGGACATTCTACGAGCAGTACTTC. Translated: CASSYGTFYEQYF.

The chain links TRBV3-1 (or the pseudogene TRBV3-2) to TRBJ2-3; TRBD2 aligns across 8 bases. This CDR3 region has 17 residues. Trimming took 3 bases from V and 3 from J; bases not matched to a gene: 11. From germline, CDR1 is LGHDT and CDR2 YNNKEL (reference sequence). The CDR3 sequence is CASSHPPGSGGTDTQYF. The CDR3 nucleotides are TGTGCCAGCAGCCACCCCCCGGGGAGCGGGGGTACAGATACGCAGTATTTT.

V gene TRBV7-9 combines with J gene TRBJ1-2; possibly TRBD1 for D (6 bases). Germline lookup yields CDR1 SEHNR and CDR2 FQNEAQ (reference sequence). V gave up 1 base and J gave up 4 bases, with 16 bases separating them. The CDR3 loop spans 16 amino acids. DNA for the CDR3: TGTGCCAGCAGCTTAGATCGGCAGGGGAGAATCTATGGCTACACCTTC. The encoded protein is CASSLDRQGRIYGYTF.

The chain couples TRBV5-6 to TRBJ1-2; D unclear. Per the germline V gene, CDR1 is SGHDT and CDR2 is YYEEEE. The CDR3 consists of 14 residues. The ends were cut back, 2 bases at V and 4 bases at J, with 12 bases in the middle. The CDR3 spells CASSFWFRGYGYTF. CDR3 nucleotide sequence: TGTGCCAGCAGCTTTTGGTTTCGGGGCTATGGCTACACCTTC.